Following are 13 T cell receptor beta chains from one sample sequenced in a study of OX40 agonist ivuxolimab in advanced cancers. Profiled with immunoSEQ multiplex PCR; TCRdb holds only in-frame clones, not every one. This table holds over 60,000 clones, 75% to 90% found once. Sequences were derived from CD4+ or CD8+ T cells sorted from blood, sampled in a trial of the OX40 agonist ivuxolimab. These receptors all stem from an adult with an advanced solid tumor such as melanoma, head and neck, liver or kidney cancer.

CDR3 loop: CASRLGTYSGNTIYF. In DNA, the CDR3 is TGTGCCAGCAGACTCGGGACCTACTCTGGAAACACCATATATTTT. The J gene is TRBJ1-3, the V gene TRBV28; a possible D gene is TRBD1 (5 bases). The V gene's germline CDR1 is MDHEN and CDR2 SYDVKM. The CDR3 is made up of 15 amino acids. V lost 6 bases and J lost 0, with 12 bases in between.

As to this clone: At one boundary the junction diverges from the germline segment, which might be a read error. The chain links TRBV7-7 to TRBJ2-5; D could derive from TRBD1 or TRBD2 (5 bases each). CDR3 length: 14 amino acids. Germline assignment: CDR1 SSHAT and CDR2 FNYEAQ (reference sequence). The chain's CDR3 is CASSSGGRVETQYF. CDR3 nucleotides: TGTGCTAGCAGCTCTGGAGGCAGGGTGGAGACCCAGTACTTC.

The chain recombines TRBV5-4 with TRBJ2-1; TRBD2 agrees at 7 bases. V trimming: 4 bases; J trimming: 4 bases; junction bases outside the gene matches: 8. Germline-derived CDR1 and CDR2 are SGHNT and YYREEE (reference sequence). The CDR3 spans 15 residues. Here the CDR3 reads CASSVPLAAYNEQFF. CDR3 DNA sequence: TGTGCCAGCAGCGTGCCGCTAGCGGCATACAATGAGCAGTTCTTC.

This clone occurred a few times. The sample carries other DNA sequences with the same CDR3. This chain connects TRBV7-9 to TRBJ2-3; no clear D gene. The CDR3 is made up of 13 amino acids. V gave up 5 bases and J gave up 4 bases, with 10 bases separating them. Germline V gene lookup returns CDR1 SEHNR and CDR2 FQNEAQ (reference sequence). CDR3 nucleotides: TGTGCCAGCAGCCCCCGAGGTCCAGATACGCAGTATTTT. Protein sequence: CASSPRGPDTQYF.

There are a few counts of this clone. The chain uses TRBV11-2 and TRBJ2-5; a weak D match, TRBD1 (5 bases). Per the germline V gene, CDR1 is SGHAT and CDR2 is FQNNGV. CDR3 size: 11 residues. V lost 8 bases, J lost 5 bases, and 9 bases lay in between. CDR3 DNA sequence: TGTGCCAGCGGGGCGCGGGAGACCCAGTACTTC. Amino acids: CASGARETQYF.

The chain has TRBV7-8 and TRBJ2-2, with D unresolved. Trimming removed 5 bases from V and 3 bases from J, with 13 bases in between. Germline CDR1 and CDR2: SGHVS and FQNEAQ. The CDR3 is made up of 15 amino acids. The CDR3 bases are TGTGCCAGCAGCCTAACCCAGTATTACACCGGGGAGCTGTTTTTT. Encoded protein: CASSLTQYYTGELFF.

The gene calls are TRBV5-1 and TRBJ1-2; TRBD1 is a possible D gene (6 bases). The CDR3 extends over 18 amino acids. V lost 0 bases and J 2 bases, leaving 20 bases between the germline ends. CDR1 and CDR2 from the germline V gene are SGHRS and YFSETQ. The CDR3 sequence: CASSLAKGLDSRNYGYTF. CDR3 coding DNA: TGCGCCAGCAGCTTGGCCAAAGGACTGGACAGTCGAAACTATGGCTACACCTTC.

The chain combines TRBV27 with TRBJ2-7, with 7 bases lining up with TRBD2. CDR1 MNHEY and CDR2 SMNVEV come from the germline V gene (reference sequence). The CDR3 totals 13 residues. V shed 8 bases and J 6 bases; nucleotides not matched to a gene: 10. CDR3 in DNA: TGTGCCAGCGGGGGGGGAGTCTCGCGCGAGCAGTACTTC. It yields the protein CASGGGVSREQYF.

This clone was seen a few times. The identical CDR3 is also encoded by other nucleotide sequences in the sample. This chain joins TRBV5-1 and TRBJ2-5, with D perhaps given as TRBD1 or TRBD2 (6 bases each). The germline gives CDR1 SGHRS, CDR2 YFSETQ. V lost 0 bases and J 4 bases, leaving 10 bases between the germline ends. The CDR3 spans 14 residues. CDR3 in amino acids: CASSLVGGLETQYF. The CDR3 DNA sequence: TGCGCCAGCAGCTTGGTAGGGGGGTTAGAGACCCAGTACTTC.

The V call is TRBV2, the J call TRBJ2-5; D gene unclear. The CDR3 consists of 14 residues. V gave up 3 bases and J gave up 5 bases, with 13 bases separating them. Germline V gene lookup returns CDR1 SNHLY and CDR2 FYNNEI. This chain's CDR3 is CASSDKAWSETQYF. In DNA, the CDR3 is TGTGCCAGCAGTGACAAGGCCTGGTCGGAGACCCAGTACTTC. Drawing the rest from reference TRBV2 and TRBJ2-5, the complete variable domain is EPEVTQTPSHQVTQMGQEVILRCVPISNHLYFYWYRQILGQKVEFLVSFYNNEISEKSEIFDDQFSVERPDGSNFTLKIRSTKLEDSAMYFCASSDKAWSETQYFGPGTRLLVL.

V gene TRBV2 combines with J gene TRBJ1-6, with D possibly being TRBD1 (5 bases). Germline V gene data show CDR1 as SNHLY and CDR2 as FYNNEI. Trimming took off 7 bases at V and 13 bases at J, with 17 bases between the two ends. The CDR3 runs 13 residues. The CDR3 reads CASNRDFTSPLHF. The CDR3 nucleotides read TGTGCCAGCAACCGGGACTTTACTTCGCCCCTCCACTTT. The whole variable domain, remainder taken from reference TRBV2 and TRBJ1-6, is EPEVTQTPSHQVTQMGQEVILRCVPISNHLYFYWYRQILGQKVEFLVSFYNNEISEKSEIFDDQFSVERPDGSNFTLKIRSTKLEDSAMYFCASNRDFTSPLHFGNGTRLTVT.

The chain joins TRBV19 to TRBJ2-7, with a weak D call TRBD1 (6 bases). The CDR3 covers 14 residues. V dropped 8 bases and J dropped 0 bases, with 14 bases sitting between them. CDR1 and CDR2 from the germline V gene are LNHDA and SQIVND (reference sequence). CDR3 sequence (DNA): TGTGCCAGTTCAGATAGGGGGATCTCCTACGAGCAGTACTTC. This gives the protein CASSDRGISYEQYF.

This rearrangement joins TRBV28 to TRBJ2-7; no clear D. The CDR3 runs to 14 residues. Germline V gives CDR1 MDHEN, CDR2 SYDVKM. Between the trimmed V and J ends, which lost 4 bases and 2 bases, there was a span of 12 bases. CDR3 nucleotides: TGTGCCAGCAGTTCCAGTAATTTAGCCTACGAGCAGTACTTC. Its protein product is CASSSSNLAYEQYF. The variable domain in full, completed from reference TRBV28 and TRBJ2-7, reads DVKVTQSSRYLVKRTGEKVFLECVQDMDHENMFWYRQDPGLGLRLIYFSYDVKMKEKGDIPEGYSVSREKKERFSLILESASTNQTSMYLCASSSSNLAYEQYFGPGTRLTVT.